A single sample is the source of the 17 T cell receptor beta chains below, sequenced in a study of cytomegalovirus exposure and HLA in healthy donors. The PCR employed 60 Vbeta primers together with 13 Jbeta primers. The data were produced by immunoSEQ multiplex PCR, yet TCRdb's version contains in-frame clones alone and is incomplete. The sample lists 100,000 to 150,000 clones, around 80% occurring once. The sample was PBMCs. These receptors were collected from a woman in her fifties or sixties in good health and CMV-seropositive.

CDR3 amino acids: CASSYTGEKLFF. The CDR3 nucleotides are TGTGCCAGCAGTTACACGGGAGAAAAACTGTTTTTT. The chain uses TRBV6-6 and TRBJ1-4; D is undetermined. Trimming left V 2 bases short and J 8 bases short, with 6 bases between. Germline CDR1 MNHNY, CDR2 SVGAGI (reference sequence). This CDR3 spans 12 amino acids.

The chain links TRBV5-1 to TRBJ2-7, with D unresolved. Germline V gene data show CDR1 as SGHRS and CDR2 as YFSETQ. CDR3 size: 13 residues. V lost 4 bases to trimming and J lost 2 bases, with 10 bases between them. CDR3 in DNA: TGCGCCAGCAGCCTCCGGGTAGCCTACGAGCAGTACTTC. Protein: CASSLRVAYEQYF.

This chain connects TRBV2 to TRBJ1-2; 8 bases line up with TRBD1. V shed 6 bases, J shed 1 base, and the junction held 4 bases outside the gene matches. Germline-derived CDR1 and CDR2 are SNHLY and FYNNEI. The CDR3 is made up of 14 amino acids. Here the CDR3 reads CASSNRGNNYGYTF. The CDR3 nucleotides are TGTGCCAGCAGCAACAGGGGGAATAACTATGGCTACACCTTC.

The chain is built from TRBV30 and TRBJ2-4; 8 nucleotides agree with TRBD2. The CDR3 contains 14 residues. The V segment lost 3 bases and the J segment 1 base; nucleotides outside the gene matches: 2. Germline V gene lookup returns CDR1 GTSNPN and CDR2 SVGIG (reference sequence). The CDR3 region is CAWSGTSAKNIQYF. As DNA, the CDR3 is TGTGCCTGGAGCGGGACTAGTGCCAAAAACATTCAGTACTTC.

This clone was recorded once. The chain couples TRBV7-2 to TRBJ2-3; 14 bases map to TRBD2. The CDR3 runs 16 residues. V lost 4 bases and J lost 4; bases outside the gene matches: 4. Germline CDR1 is SGHTA and CDR2 is FQGNSA. CDR3 in amino acids: CASSSPTSGGADTQYF. The CDR3, as DNA: TGTGCCAGCAGCTCCCCGACTAGCGGGGGGGCAGATACGCAGTATTTT.

V usage is TRBV7-6 and J usage is TRBJ2-3; the match to TRBD2 covers 9 bases. The J segment lost 0 bases and the V segment lost 3 bases, leaving 4 bases of the junction unmatched. CDR1 and CDR2 (germline): SGHVS, FNYEAQ. The length of the CDR3 is 16 residues. CDR3 loop: CASSFSSGGSTDTQYF. The CDR3 DNA is TGTGCCAGCAGCTTCAGTAGCGGGGGTAGCACAGATACGCAGTATTTT.

There are a few counts of this clone. V is TRBV7-2 and J is TRBJ2-4, with D perhaps TRBD1 (5 bases). In germline, CDR1 is SGHTA, CDR2 FQGNSA. V was trimmed by 5 bases and J by 0 bases, leaving 17 bases between them. The CDR3 is 17 amino acids. The CDR3: CASSPRAGPLAKNIQYF. As DNA, the CDR3 is TGTGCCAGCAGCCCCCGGGCAGGGCCTCTAGCCAAAAACATTCAGTACTTC.

This clone has a handful of counts. The chain is built from TRBV5-1 and TRBJ1-2, with D maybe TRBD1 (5 bases). The CDR3 runs 15 residues. Trimming took off 7 bases at V and 0 bases at J, with 16 bases between the two ends. The germline V gene has CDR1 SGHRS and CDR2 YFSETQ. This CDR3 reads CASRDGGDSNYGYTF. CDR3 nucleotides: TGCGCCAGCCGGGATGGGGGGGATTCTAACTATGGCTACACCTTC.

The J gene is TRBJ2-7, the V gene TRBV19, with D maybe TRBD2 (6 bases). The germline V gene has CDR1 LNHDA and CDR2 SQIVND (reference sequence). This CDR3 contains 14 residues. V lost 6 bases to trimming and J lost 3 bases, with 15 bases between them. The CDR3 here is CASSPWRGLYEQYF. The CDR3 DNA sequence: TGTGCCAGTAGCCCTTGGCGGGGACTCTACGAGCAGTACTTC.

This sequence joins TRBV2 and TRBJ1-5, with D possibly being TRBD1 (5 bases). V gave up 4 bases and J gave up 6 bases, with 16 bases separating them. This CDR3 has 15 residues. Germline assignment: CDR1 SNHLY and CDR2 FYNNEI. CDR3 residues: CASSGFQGSGQPQHF. The DNA for the CDR3 is TGTGCCAGCAGTGGGTTTCAGGGCTCCGGTCAGCCCCAGCATTTT.

The chain has TRBV5-1 and TRBJ2-1; D is unclear. The CDR3 is 16 residues long. Looked up from germline, CDR1 is SGHRS and CDR2 is YFSETQ. Trimming took 1 base from V and 0 from J, leaving 11 bases between them. This CDR3 reads CASSLHEPSSYNEQFF. The CDR3 DNA follows: TGCGCCAGCAGCTTGCACGAGCCGAGCTCCTACAATGAGCAGTTCTTC.

This chain joins TRBV9 and TRBJ1-4; a possible D gene is TRBD1 (6 bases). There are 14 residues in the CDR3. From germline, CDR1 is SGDLS and CDR2 YYNGEE. Trimming left V 3 bases short and J 8 bases short, with 14 bases between. DNA of the CDR3: TGTGCCAGCAGCGCACCGGGACAACGGGAAAAACTGTTTTTT. This sequence encodes CASSAPGQREKLFF. Looking up the rest from reference TRBV9 and TRBJ1-4 gives the full variable domain: DSGVTQTPKHLITATGQRVTLRCSPRSGDLSVYWYQQSLDQGLQFLIQYYNGEERAKGNILERFSAQQFPDLHSELNLSSLELGDSALYFCASSAPGQREKLFFGSGTQLSVL.

The chain joins TRBV6-1 to TRBJ1-2; D is ambiguous. Deletions cut 0 bases from V and 2 bases from J, with 10 bases between. The CDR3 has 15 residues. CDR1 is MNHNS, CDR2 SASEGT, per germline. The CDR3 coding sequence is TGTGCCAGCAGTGAAGCGCTGGGCATGAACTATGGCTACACCTTC. Translated, it gives CASSEALGMNYGYTF.

The rearrangement joins TRBV5-4 to TRBJ2-1, with 16 bases identical to TRBD2. The germline V gene encodes CDR1 SGHNT and CDR2 YYREEE (reference sequence). There are 17 residues in the CDR3. With 2 bases clipped from V and 7 bases from J, the junction kept 6 bases outside the gene matches. The DNA for the CDR3 is TGTGCCAGCAGCTTAGGGACTAGCGGGGGGGCGGGGAATGAGCAGTTCTTC. As protein: CASSLGTSGGAGNEQFF.

The chain has TRBV5-4 and TRBJ2-3, with TRBD1 identical over 7 bases. The ends lost 0 bases at V and 3 bases at J; junction bases unmatched: 4. Germline lookup yields CDR1 SGHNT and CDR2 YYREEE (reference sequence). The CDR3 spans 15 residues. Here the CDR3 reads CASSLDLQGTDTQYF. CDR3 coding DNA: TGTGCCAGCAGCTTGGATCTACAGGGGACAGATACGCAGTATTTT. The full variable domain, rest sourced from reference TRBV5-4 and TRBJ2-3, is ETGVTQSPTHLIKTRGQQVTLRCSSQSGHNTVSWYQQALGQGPQFIFQYYREEENGRGNFPPRFSGLQFPNYSSELNVNALELDDSALYLCASSLDLQGTDTQYFGPGTRLTVL.

The J gene is TRBJ1-6, the V gene TRBV18; 12 nucleotides line up with TRBD1. The CDR3 is 16 amino acids. Per germline, CDR1 KGHSH and CDR2 LQKENI. V gave up 4 bases and J gave up 11 bases; unmatched junction bases: 9. The CDR3 DNA follows: TGTGCCAGCTCACTCTCGGGACAGGGGGCGGAGGCACCCCTCCACTTT. It codes for CASSLSGQGAEAPLHF.

This clone was counted a few times. The junction does not match germline at one end; this may be a read error. This rearrangement joins TRBV11-2 to TRBJ2-3; TRBD2 matches at 11 bases. The CDR3 is 16 residues long. Germline V gene lookup returns CDR1 SGHAT and CDR2 FQNNGV. CDR3 sequence: CASSVDLAGGTDTQYF. CDR3 nucleotide sequence: TGTGCCAGCAGCGTAGACCTAGCGGGAGGAACAGATACGCAGTATTTT.